This entry concerns a single T cell receptor (beta chain). The antigen remains unidentified. Germline assignment: CDR1 SQVTM and CDR2 ANQGSEA. The CDR3 sequence is 12 residues long. The V end lost 5 bases, the J end lost 5 bases, and 10 bases lay between the germline ends. This entry belongs to a study of T cells in tumors after PD-1 blockade. Study-wide findings and caveats: Most post-therapy expanded exhausted CD8+ clones were new, undetected before treatment.

TCRdb's table, derived via immunoSEQ multiplex PCR, lists solely in-frame clones and lacks some. This sample carries roughly 12,000 clones, about 62% of them seen once, and the ten largest clones take roughly 28%. Here the sequenced sample was tumor tissue, taken before anti-PD-1 treatment. The sequence came from a human donor with cutaneous squamous cell carcinoma. This sequence joins TRBV29-1 and TRBJ2-1, with D possibly matching TRBD2 (5 bases). The CDR3 reads CSVSASHNEQFF. CDR3 nucleotides: TGCAGCGTTTCTGCTAGCCACAATGAGCAGTTCTTC.